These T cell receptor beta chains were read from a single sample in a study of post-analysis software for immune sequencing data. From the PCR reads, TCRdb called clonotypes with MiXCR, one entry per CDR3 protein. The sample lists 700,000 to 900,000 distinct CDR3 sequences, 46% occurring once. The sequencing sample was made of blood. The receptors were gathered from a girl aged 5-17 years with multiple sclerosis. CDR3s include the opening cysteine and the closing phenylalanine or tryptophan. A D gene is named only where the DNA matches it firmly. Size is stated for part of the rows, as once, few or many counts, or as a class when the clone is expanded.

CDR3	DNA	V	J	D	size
CASIGTSGRGVYNEQFF	TGTGCCAGCATCGGGACTAGCGGGAGGGGGGTCTACAATGAGCAGTTCTTC	TRBV12-3/TRBV12-4	TRBJ2-1	TRBD2	few
CSVPHLRESGYTF	TGCAGTGTTCCGCACTTGAGGGAGAGCGGCTACACCTTC	TRBV20-1	TRBJ1-2	.	.
CTTGTGGSYSYTF	TGCACCACCGGGACAGGGGGAAGCTATAGCTACACCTTC	TRBV6-5	TRBJ1-2	TRBD1	.
CASSLESGTCYEQYF	TGCGCCAGCAGCTTGGAGAGCGGCACCTGCTACGAGCAGTACTTC	TRBV5-1	TRBJ2-7	.	once
CASSVSGSYNEQFF	TGTGCCAGCAGCGTTAGCGGCTCCTACAATGAGCAGTTCTTC	TRBV9	TRBJ2-1	.	few
CASSRGTELYEQYF	TGCGCCAGCAGCCGCGGGACAGAACTCTACGAGCAGTACTTC	TRBV5-1	TRBJ2-7	.	many
CASSWGTGGFEAFF	TGCGCCAGCAGCTGGGGGACAGGAGGGTTTGAAGCTTTCTTT	TRBV5-1	TRBJ1-1	TRBD1	once
CASSFGPVYGYTF	TGTGCCAGCAGTTTCGGGCCCGTCTATGGCTACACCTTC	TRBV6-5	TRBJ1-2	.	few
CASSLAQAQYF	TGTGCCAGCAGCTTAGCGCAGGCCCAGTACTTC	TRBV7-6	TRBJ2-7	.	.
CASSFKAGGEYEQYF	TGTGCCAGCAGTTTTAAGGCGGGAGGTGAATACGAGCAGTACTTC	TRBV27	TRBJ2-7	TRBD2	.
CNARALGTGSFYNEQFF	TGCAATGCTAGAGCCCTGGGGACAGGGTCTTTCTACAATGAGCAGTTCTTC	TRBV20-1	TRBJ2-1	TRBD1	.
CASTPGTSYEQYF	TGTGCCAGCACCCCGGGAACCTCCTACGAGCAGTACTTC	TRBV7-9	TRBJ2-7	.	.
CSARMVGVLHEQFF	TGCAGTGCCCGTATGGTGGGAGTACTTCATGAGCAGTTCTTC	TRBV20-1	TRBJ2-1	.	.
CATSRDRTATGYTF	TGTGCCACCAGCAGAGATAGGACAGCTACTGGCTACACCTTC	TRBV15	TRBJ1-2	.	.
CASSRQSNTEAFF	TGTGCCAGCAGCCGACAGTCGAACACTGAAGCTTTCTTT	TRBV7-3	TRBJ1-1	.	.
CAPTGLAGEESYEQYF	TGTGCCCCTACGGGACTAGCGGGAGAAGAATCCTACGAGCAGTACTTC	TRBV15	TRBJ2-7	TRBD2	.
CASSPTRSGQFF	TGCGCCAGCAGCCCTACGCGTTCGGGGCAGTTCTTC	TRBV5-1	TRBJ2-1	.	.
CASSTGLARETQYF	TGTGCCAGCAGCACGGGACTAGCAAGGGAGACCCAGTACTTC	TRBV7-2	TRBJ2-5	TRBD2	few
CAIGQSSYNSPLHF	TGTGCCATCGGACAGAGCTCCTATAATTCACCCCTCCACTTT	TRBV10-3	TRBJ1-6	.	.
CASSSTEQFF	TGTGCCAGCAGCTCCACGGAGCAGTTCTTC	TRBV11-2	TRBJ2-1	.	.
CASSNPGEAKNIQYF	TGTGCCAGCAGTAACCCCGGCGAGGCCAAAAACATTCAGTACTTC	TRBV6-5	TRBJ2-4	.	.
CSVEPSGSTPLADTQYF	TGCAGCGTTGAGCCGAGCGGGAGCACCCCTCTAGCAGATACGCAGTATTTT	TRBV29-1	TRBJ2-3	TRBD2	.
CSPKEPRGSGEQFF	TGCAGTCCAAAAGAACCCCGCGGGAGTGGTGAGCAGTTCTTC	TRBV20-1	TRBJ2-1	TRBD2	many
CSAGILGQGYRKLFF	TGCAGTGCTGGGATCCTGGGACAGGGCTATAGGAAACTGTTTTTT	TRBV20-1	TRBJ1-4	TRBD1	.
CASSLAGTHYGYTF	TGTGCCAGCAGTTTAGCGGGCACCCACTATGGCTACACCTTC	TRBV12-3/TRBV12-4	TRBJ1-2	.	.
CASTGIGNYNEQFF	TGTGCCAGCACGGGCATCGGAAACTACAATGAGCAGTTCTTC	TRBV12-3/TRBV12-4	TRBJ2-1	.	.
CASSTSGGSETQYF	TGTGCCAGCAGCACATCAGGGGGATCGGAGACCCAGTACTTC	TRBV7-9	TRBJ2-5	TRBD1	.
CASSGGHEQYF	TGTGCCAGCAGTGGTGGCCACGAGCAGTACTTC	TRBV5-1	TRBJ2-7	.	.
CSVEDQDRNTGELFF	TGCAGCGTTGAAGATCAAGACAGAAACACCGGGGAGCTGTTTTTT	TRBV29-1	TRBJ2-2	.	few
CSARERTGESPLHF	TGCAGTGCTAGAGAACGGACAGGGGAATCACCCCTCCACTTT	TRBV20-1	TRBJ1-6	TRBD1	.
CASSFGGTTYNGQFF	TGTGCCAGCAGTTTTGGAGGGACTACCTACAATGGGCAGTTCTTC	TRBV27	TRBJ2-1	TRBD2	.
CASRPRTRSSYEQYF	TGTGCCAGCAGGCCCCGAACCCGGAGCTCCTACGAGCAGTACTTC	TRBV28	TRBJ2-7	.	.
CASSIPGSREQYF	TGTGCCAGCAGTATCCCTGGCTCGAGGGAGCAGTACTTC	TRBV6-5	TRBJ2-5	.	.
CASSEALRGFGQYF	TGTGCCAGCAGTGAAGCGCTTAGAGGGTTCGGGCAGTACTTC	TRBV2	TRBJ2-5	.	.
CAISDFSSRGQYSREQYF	TGTGCCATCAGTGATTTTTCTAGCCGGGGGCAGTATTCACGCGAGCAGTACTTC	TRBV10-3	TRBJ2-7	.	.
CAISESGGEKLFF	TGTGCCATCAGTGAGTCGGGCGGGGAGAAACTGTTTTTT	TRBV10-3	TRBJ1-4	.	few
CSVRTGYNEQFF	TGCAGCGTCAGGACTGGTTACAATGAGCAGTTCTTC	TRBV29-1	TRBJ2-1	.	few
CASSPWDSEGDEQFF	TGTGCCAGCTCACCATGGGACTCTGAAGGAGATGAGCAGTTCTTC	TRBV18	TRBJ2-1	.	.
CASSSQGNTEAFF	TGTGCCAGCAGTTCACAGGGTAACACTGAAGCTTTCTTT	TRBV14	TRBJ1-1	.	many
CSARDPGVGHEQFF	TGCAGTGCTAGAGATCCGGGAGTTGGGCATGAGCAGTTCTTC	TRBV20-1	TRBJ2-1	.	once
CASSVGRQERETQYF	TGTGCCAGCAGCGTAGGGAGACAGGAGCGAGAGACCCAGTACTTC	TRBV7-2	TRBJ2-5	.	.
CSARGFVLGTDTQYF	TGCAGTGCTAGAGGGTTTGTCCTAGGCACAGATACGCAGTATTTT	TRBV20-1	TRBJ2-3	.	.
CSARAVAGTQYF	TGCAGTGCTAGAGCGGTAGCGGGGACCCAGTACTTC	TRBV20-1	TRBJ2-5	TRBD2	few